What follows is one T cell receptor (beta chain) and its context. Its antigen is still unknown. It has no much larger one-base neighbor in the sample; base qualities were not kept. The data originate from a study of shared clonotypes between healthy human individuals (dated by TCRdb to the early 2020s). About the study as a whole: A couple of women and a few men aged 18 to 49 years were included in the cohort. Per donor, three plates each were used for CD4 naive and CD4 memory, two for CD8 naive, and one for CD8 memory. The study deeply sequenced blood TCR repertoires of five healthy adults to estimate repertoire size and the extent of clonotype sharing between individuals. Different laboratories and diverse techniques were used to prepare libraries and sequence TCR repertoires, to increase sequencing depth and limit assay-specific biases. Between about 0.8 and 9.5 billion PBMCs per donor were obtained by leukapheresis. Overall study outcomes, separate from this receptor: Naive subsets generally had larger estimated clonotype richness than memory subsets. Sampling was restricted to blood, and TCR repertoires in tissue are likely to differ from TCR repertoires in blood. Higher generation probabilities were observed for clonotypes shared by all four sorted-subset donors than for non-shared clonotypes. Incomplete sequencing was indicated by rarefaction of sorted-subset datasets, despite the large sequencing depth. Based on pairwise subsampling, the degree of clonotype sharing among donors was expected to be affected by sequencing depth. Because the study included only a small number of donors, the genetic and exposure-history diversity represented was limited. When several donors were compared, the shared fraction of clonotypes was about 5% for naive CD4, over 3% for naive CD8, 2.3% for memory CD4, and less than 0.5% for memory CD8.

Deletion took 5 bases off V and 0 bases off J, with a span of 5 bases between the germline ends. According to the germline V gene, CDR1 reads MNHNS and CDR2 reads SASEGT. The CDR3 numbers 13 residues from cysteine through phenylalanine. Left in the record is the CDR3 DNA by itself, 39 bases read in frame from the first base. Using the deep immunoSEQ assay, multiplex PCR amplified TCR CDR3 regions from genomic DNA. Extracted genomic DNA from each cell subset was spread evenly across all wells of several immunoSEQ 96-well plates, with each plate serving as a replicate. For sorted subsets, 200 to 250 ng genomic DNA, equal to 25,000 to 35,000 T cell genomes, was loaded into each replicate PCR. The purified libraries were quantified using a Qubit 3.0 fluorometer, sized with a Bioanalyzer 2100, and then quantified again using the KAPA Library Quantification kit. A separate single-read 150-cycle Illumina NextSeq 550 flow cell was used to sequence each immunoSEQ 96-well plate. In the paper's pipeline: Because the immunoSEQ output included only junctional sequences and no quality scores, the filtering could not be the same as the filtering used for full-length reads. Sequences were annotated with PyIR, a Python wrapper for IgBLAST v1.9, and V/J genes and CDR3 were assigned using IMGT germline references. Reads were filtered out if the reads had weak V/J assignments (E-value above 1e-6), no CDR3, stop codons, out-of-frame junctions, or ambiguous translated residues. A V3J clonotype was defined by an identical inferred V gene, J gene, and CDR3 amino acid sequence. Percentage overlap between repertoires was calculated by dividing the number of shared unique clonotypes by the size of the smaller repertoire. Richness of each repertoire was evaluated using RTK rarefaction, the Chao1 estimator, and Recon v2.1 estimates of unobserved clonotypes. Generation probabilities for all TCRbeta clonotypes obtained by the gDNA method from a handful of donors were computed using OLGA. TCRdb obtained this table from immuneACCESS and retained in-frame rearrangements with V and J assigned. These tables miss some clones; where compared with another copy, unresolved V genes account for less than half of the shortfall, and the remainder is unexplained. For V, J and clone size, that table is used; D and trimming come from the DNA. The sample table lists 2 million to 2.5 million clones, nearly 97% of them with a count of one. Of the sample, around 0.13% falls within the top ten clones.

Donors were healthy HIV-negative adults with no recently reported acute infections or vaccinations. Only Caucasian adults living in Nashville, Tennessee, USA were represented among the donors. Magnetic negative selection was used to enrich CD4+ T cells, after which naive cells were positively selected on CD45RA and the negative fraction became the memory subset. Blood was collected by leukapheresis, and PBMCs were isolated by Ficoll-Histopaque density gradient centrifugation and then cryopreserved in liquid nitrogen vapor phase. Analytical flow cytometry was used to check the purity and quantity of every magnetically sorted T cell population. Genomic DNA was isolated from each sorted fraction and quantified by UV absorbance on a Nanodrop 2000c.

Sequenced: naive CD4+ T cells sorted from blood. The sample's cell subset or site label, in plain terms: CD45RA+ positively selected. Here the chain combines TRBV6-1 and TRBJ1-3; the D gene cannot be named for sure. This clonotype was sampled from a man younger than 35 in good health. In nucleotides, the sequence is TGTGCCAGCAGTACAAACTCTGGAAACACCATATATTTT. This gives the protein CASSTNSGNTIYF.